This is a list of T cell receptor beta chains from one sample in a study of T cell responses to AZD1222 COVID-19 vaccine. Some clones are missing from TCRdb's copy, which holds only in-frame ones; the method was immunoSEQ multiplex PCR. Of around 140,000 clones in the sample, just over 90% were seen once. Sequenced here: peripheral blood, sampled on day 0 of AZD1222 vaccination. The source is an adult in good health. Each CDR3 is given with its conserved first and last residue.

V gene	CDR3 protein
TRBV10-3	CAISNGDGSYEQYF
TRBV7-8	CASSSLMGYEQYF
TRBV7-2	CASSFGSPDTQYF
TRBV27	CASSLFRTDSLANSPLHF
TRBV5-1	CASSLGGFRDSAHYEQYF
TRBV5-4	CASSLDGTGGYGYTF
TRBV9	CASSVDDTSSRYEQYF
TRBV14	CASSPDTSPGNTIYF
TRBV9	CASSVGPGTGVEQYF
TRBV4-1	CASSQDSASHVPYEQYF
TRBV4-2	CASSQGGLAGVYLTDTQYF
TRBV27	CASWDGGNQPQHF
TRBV5-5	CASSSTGYSNQPQHF
TRBV6-5	CASSYSVGVEETQYF
TRBV7-2	CASSWVYNQPQHF
TRBV11-2	CASTPGGGTRRSYEQYF
TRBV19	CASSILGLEETQYF
TRBV7-9	CASSLGQAVDYGYTF
TRBV6-5	CASNSHSSYNSPLHF
TRBV30	CAWSRTGYGNTIYF
TRBV12-5	CASGLVTGNYGYTF
TRBV6-2/TRBV6-3	CASSRSGNEQFF
TRBV6-5	CASRPPDRPNYGYTF
TRBV15	CATSRDFQGTTNEQFF
TRBV3-1/TRBV3-2	CASSQGGYGYTF
TRBV6-5	CASRADRGAGYGYTF
TRBV30	CAWSLGQAGHQPQHF
TRBV5-4	CASSRGLAAGSETQYF
TRBV25-1	CASSRGAEAFF
TRBV29-1	CSVGQGLDTQYF
TRBV4-2	CASSQDRGNTEAFF
TRBV6-2/TRBV6-3	CASSYLGTASKNIQYF
TRBV19	CASSMDQSYEQYF
TRBV5-1	CASSETVSYGYTF
TRBV5-1	CASRQGPVLDTEAFF
TRBV6-2/TRBV6-3	CASSYKREGNYEQYF
TRBV7-2	CASSPRTSGVYNEQFF
TRBV7-9	CASSLERGVYNEQFF
TRBV27	CASGINQPQHF
TRBV4-1	CASSPETVLGETQYF
TRBV7-2	CASSRDRYEQYF
TRBV6-5	CASTWTGTTEAFF
TRBV11-3	CASRKAGGPGDIQYF
TRBV5-1	CASSLGQSNYGYTF
TRBV7-9	CASSPKGGSNQPQHF
TRBV2	CASSERVEGWPYGYTF
TRBV3-1/TRBV3-2	CASLDRRGPYNEQFF
TRBV6-5	CASRSDRDWRGYTF
TRBV6-2/TRBV6-3	CASSPAERDSYEQYF
TRBV4-1	CASSHRQGSTDTQYF
TRBV6-5	CASRRTGEVYGYTF
TRBV7-2	CASRQNRGEGEQYF
TRBV6-1	CASSDAPGQGVGISGNTIYF
TRBV10-3	CAISGSSNYGYTF
TRBV25-1	CASSDLSAVAFF